These T cell receptor beta chains were read from a single sample in a study of CD8 T cells in Susac syndrome. TCRdb re-called the immunoSEQ multiplex PCR reads with MiXCR, one entry per CDR3 protein. Of some 200,000 distinct CDR3 sequences listed, 92% are singletons. What was sequenced was CD8+ T cells from PBMCs. These receptor sequences come from a human donor with multiple sclerosis. Both conserved end residues are part of each CDR3. D genes are given only for firm matches. Expanded clones are given a class, and other clones once, few, many or no size at all.

clone size: .; V gene: TRBV20-1; D gene: .; J gene: TRBJ2-7; CDR3 DNA: TGCAGTGCTCTGGAGTACGAGCAGTACTTC; CDR3 protein: CSALEYEQYF
clone size: .; V gene: TRBV4-3; D gene: .; J gene: TRBJ2-7; CDR3 DNA: TGCGCCAGCAGCCAAGAAGTACCTGGAGAGCAGTACTTC; CDR3 protein: CASSQEVPGEQYF
clone size: .; V gene: TRBV29-1; D gene: .; J gene: TRBJ2-5; CDR3 DNA: TGCAGCGTTGATGATAACCCGACGTACCAAGAGACCCAGTACTTC; CDR3 protein: CSVDDNPTYQETQYF
clone size: .; V gene: TRBV2; D gene: .; J gene: TRBJ2-3; CDR3 DNA: TGTGCCAGCGAAACTAACCGGGACGACGGACTAAGAGTAAGCACAGATACGCAGTATTTT; CDR3 protein: CASETNRDDGLRVSTDTQYF
clone size: .; V gene: TRBV3-1; D gene: .; J gene: TRBJ1-2; CDR3 DNA: TGTGCCAGCAGCCAAGACCCAGGGATCAGCTATGGCTACACCTTC; CDR3 protein: CASSQDPGISYGYTF
clone size: .; V gene: TRBV7-9; D gene: .; J gene: TRBJ2-3; CDR3 DNA: TGTGCCAGCAGCCCGCGAAGGGCTTATACGCAGTATTTT; CDR3 protein: CASSPRRAYTQYF
clone size: .; V gene: TRBV4-1; D gene: .; J gene: TRBJ1-3; CDR3 DNA: TGCGCCAGCAGCCACTCCTCCAGGGAAAGCGGAAACACCATATATTTT; CDR3 protein: CASSHSSRESGNTIYF
clone size: .; V gene: TRBV28; D gene: .; J gene: TRBJ1-2; CDR3 DNA: TGTGCCAGCAGTCGGAATGCCCCGTTCGGCTATGGCTACACCTTC; CDR3 protein: CASSRNAPFGYGYTF
clone size: .; V gene: TRBV5-6; D gene: .; J gene: TRBJ2-7; CDR3 DNA: TGTGCCAGCAGCCCCGGGTTAGGGGTAGCATACGAGCAGTACTTC; CDR3 protein: CASSPGLGVAYEQYF
clone size: .; V gene: TRBV23-1; D gene: .; J gene: TRBJ1-6; CDR3 DNA: TGCGCCAGCAGACTCGGGGGAAGCTCCTATAATTCACCCCTCCACTTT; CDR3 protein: CASRLGGSSYNSPLHF
clone size: .; V gene: TRBV5-6; D gene: TRBD2; J gene: TRBJ2-2; CDR3 DNA: TGTGCCAGCGGGAATGCGGGGGGGCCGGGAACCGGGGAGCTGTTTTTT; CDR3 protein: CASGNAGGPGTGELFF
clone size: .; V gene: TRBV9; D gene: .; J gene: TRBJ2-1; CDR3 DNA: TGTGCCAGCAGCGAGGGTGGGGGTCCCAATGAGCAGTTCTTC; CDR3 protein: CASSEGGGPNEQFF
clone size: .; V gene: TRBV9; D gene: .; J gene: TRBJ2-2; CDR3 DNA: TGTGCCAGCACGGGCCAATCGGGCACCGGGGAGCTGTTTTTT; CDR3 protein: CASTGQSGTGELFF
clone size: .; V gene: TRBV2; D gene: .; J gene: TRBJ2-4; CDR3 DNA: TGTGCCAGCAGAGAGGGGCAGGGGGCCAAAAACATTCAGTACTTC; CDR3 protein: CASREGQGAKNIQYF
clone size: once; V gene: TRBV7-8; D gene: .; J gene: TRBJ2-1; CDR3 DNA: TGTGCCAGCAGCCCCACCATTCTATCGGGTCACTTCTTC; CDR3 protein: CASSPTILSGHFF
clone size: .; V gene: TRBV19; D gene: .; J gene: TRBJ2-2; CDR3 DNA: TGTGCCAGTAGTCTTAGACAGTACGGCGGGGAGCTGTTTTTT; CDR3 protein: CASSLRQYGGELFF